This section outlines one T cell receptor beta chain sequence together with its context. This sample is part of a study of identical twins. Unique molecular identifiers were present on cDNA, and template switching added a universal primer site. TCRdb processed the 5' RACE reads anew with MiXCR; each CDR3 protein has one entry. Altogether about 890,000 distinct CDR3 sequences are present, 9% to 15% being singletons, with the ten largest covering 1.5% to 2%. The CDR3 has 13 amino acids. V was cut by 5 bases and J by 2 bases, with 8 bases left in between. Germline CDR1 WNHNN, CDR2 SYGVQD (reference sequence). These data were also reused for a study on yellow fever vaccine responses in identical twins.

This TCR was sampled from a woman between 18 and 30 years old in good health. The chain links TRBV10-1 to TRBJ2-3; D is uncertain. Sequencing used PBMCs. Written as DNA, the CDR3 is TGCGCCAGCAGTCTACAAATCACAGATACGCAGTATTTT. Translating it yields CASSLQITDTQYF.